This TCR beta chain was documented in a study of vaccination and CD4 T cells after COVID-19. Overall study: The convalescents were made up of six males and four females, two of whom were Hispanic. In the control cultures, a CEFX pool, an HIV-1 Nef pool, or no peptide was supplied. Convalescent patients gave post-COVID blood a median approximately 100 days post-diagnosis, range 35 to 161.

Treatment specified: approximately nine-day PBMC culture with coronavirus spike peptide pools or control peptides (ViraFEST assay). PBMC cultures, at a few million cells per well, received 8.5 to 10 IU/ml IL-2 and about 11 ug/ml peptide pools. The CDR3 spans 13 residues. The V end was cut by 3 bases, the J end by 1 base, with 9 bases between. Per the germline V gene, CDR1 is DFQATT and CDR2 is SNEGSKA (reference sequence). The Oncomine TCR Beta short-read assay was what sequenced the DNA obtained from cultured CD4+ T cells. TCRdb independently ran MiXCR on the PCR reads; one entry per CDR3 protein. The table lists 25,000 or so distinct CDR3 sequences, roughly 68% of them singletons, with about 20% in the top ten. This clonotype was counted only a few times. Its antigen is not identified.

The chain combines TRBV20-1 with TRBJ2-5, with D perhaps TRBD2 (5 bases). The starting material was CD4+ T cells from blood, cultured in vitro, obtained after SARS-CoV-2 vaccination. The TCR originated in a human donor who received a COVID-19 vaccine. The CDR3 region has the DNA TGCAGTGCTAGGGGCCTAGCCCAAGAGACCCAGTACTTC. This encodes CSARGLAQETQYF.